Following are 30 T cell receptor beta chains from one sample sequenced in a study of technical replicates of blood from several donors. Generated by immunoSEQ multiplex PCR, the TCRdb table keeps only in-frame clones and is missing some. The repertoire consists of about 50,000 clones, with 80% to 95% occurring once and the leading ten covering 3.9%. Material for sequencing was PBMCs. These receptor sequences come from a human donor in good health. Some clones in this sample may be carry-over from other donors' samples.

The chain couples TRBV6-5 to TRBJ1-5; TRBD1 aligns across 8 bases. V lost 5 bases to trimming and J lost 1 base; unmatched junction nucleotides: 4. The CDR3 has 15 residues. CDR1 and CDR2 (germline): MNHEY, SVGAGI. CDR3 sequence (DNA): TGTGCCAGCAGTAAGGACAGGGCGAGCAATCAGCCCCAGCATTTT. It encodes CASSKDRASNQPQHF.

This sequence joins TRBV7-3 and TRBJ2-7, with 7 bases that match TRBD2. Germline loops: CDR1 SGHTA, CDR2 FQGTGA. The ends lost 5 bases at V and 9 bases at J; junction bases unmatched: 10. The CDR3 covers 13 residues. The CDR3: CASSPWAGAGQYF. As DNA, the CDR3 is TGTGCCAGCAGCCCCTGGGCGGGAGCGGGGCAGTACTTC.

The chain carries TRBV6-1 and TRBJ2-2; D unclear. Germline-derived CDR1 and CDR2 are MNHNS and SASEGT. The CDR3 consists of 13 residues. Trimming took 7 bases from V and 0 from J, leaving 6 bases between them. DNA of the CDR3: TGTGCCAGCACACGGTCGAACACCGGGGAGCTGTTTTTT. As protein: CASTRSNTGELFF.

The gene calls are TRBV12-5 and TRBJ1-2; a possible D gene is TRBD1 (6 bases). Per the germline V gene, CDR1 is LGHNT and CDR2 is FRNRAP. The CDR3 has 13 amino acids. Trimming cost V 2 bases and J 8 bases, with 12 bases left between them. The CDR3 loop reads CASGLPTGGGYTF. DNA for the CDR3: TGTGCTAGTGGTTTGCCGACAGGCGGGGGCTACACCTTC.

The J gene is TRBJ2-7, the V gene TRBV19; the D gene is possibly TRBD2 (5 bases). V lost 6 bases, J lost 0 bases, and 15 bases lay in between. The CDR3 is 15 amino acids. Germline-derived CDR1 and CDR2 are LNHDA and SQIVND (reference sequence). The CDR3 protein is CASSARLSGSYEQYF. CDR3 nucleotide sequence: TGTGCCAGTAGCGCCCGACTATCAGGCTCCTACGAGCAGTACTTC.

This clone is a singleton in its sample. This chain uses TRBV15 with TRBJ1-3; D unclear. Trimming cost V 0 bases and J 1 base, with 10 bases left between them. Germline loops: CDR1 LNHNV, CDR2 YYDKDF (reference sequence). This CDR3 has 16 residues. The CDR3: CATSRDLGGSGNTIYF. CDR3 in DNA: TGTGCCACCAGCAGAGATTTAGGAGGGTCTGGAAACACCATATATTTT.

The V call is TRBV30, the J call TRBJ1-2; D possibly corresponds to TRBD1 (6 bases). With 8 bases removed from V and 10 bases from J, the gap between germline ends came to 11 bases. CDR3 length: 9 amino acids. The V gene's germline CDR1 is GTSNPN and CDR2 SVGIG (reference sequence). The CDR3 loop is CAVGQPYTF. The CDR3 DNA reads as TGTGCCGTCGGACAGCCCTACACCTTC.

V is TRBV29-1 and J is TRBJ1-5; TRBD1 agrees at 10 bases. The CDR3 extends over 14 amino acids. V shed 6 bases, J shed 6 bases, and the junction held 8 bases outside the gene matches. The V gene's germline CDR1 is SQVTM and CDR2 ANQGSEA. The DNA of the CDR3 is TGCAGCGTCTCTTTCGGGACAGGGGTTCAGCCCCAGCATTTT. It codes for CSVSFGTGVQPQHF.

This chain uses TRBV28 with TRBJ2-1; D gene unclear. The germline V and J ends were trimmed by 3 bases and 0 bases, with 9 bases remaining between them. This CDR3 contains 15 residues. The germline V gene has CDR1 MDHEN and CDR2 SYDVKM. CDR3 coding DNA: TGTGCCAGCAGTTTCGGAGACCCCTCCTACAATGAGCAGTTCTTC. Translated, it gives CASSFGDPSYNEQFF.

The chain couples TRBV5-6 to TRBJ2-1; 9 nucleotides agree with TRBD2. Germline V CDR1 and CDR2: SGHDT, YYEEEE. The CDR3 has 15 amino acids. V trimming: 4 bases; J trimming: 7 bases; junction bases outside the gene matches: 9. The CDR3 DNA sequence: TGTGCCAGCAGCATACCGGGACTAGCAGGGAATGAGCAGTTCTTC. Protein: CASSIPGLAGNEQFF.

The chain joins TRBV18 to TRBJ1-2, with 7 bases aligning to TRBD1. This CDR3 comprises 14 residues. CDR1 is KGHSH, CDR2 LQKENI, per germline. V trimming: 3 bases; J trimming: 8 bases; junction bases outside the gene matches: 9. The CDR3 is CASSPDIGGGGYTF. The CDR3 DNA sequence: TGTGCCAGCTCACCGGATATAGGGGGCGGCGGCTACACCTTC.

The gene calls are TRBV30 and TRBJ2-5; TRBD2 matches 16 bases. CDR3 length: 14 residues. From germline, CDR1 is GTSNPN and CDR2 SVGIG (reference sequence). Unmatched junction bases numbered 4, after V lost 7 bases and J lost 5 bases. CDR3 DNA sequence: TGTGCCTTTTCGGGACTAGCGGGAGGGGAGACCCAGTACTTC. Its translation: CAFSGLAGGETQYF.

This chain links TRBV4-2 with TRBJ2-1; 16 bases agree with TRBD2. This CDR3 contains 19 residues. Germline CDR1 and CDR2: LGHNA and YNFKEQ. V was pared by 1 base and J by 6 bases, with 9 bases of the junction left unmatched. CDR3: CASSQAGTSGRAGSNEQFF. CDR3 in DNA: TGTGCCAGCAGCCAAGCGGGGACTAGCGGGAGGGCCGGCAGCAATGAGCAGTTCTTC.

V is TRBV7-6 and J is TRBJ2-7, with TRBD2 matching over 8 bases. This CDR3 region has 12 residues. CDR1 SGHVS and CDR2 FNYEAQ come from the germline V gene. V trimming: 5 bases; J trimming: 4 bases; junction bases outside the gene matches: 1. The CDR3 DNA is TGTGCCAGCAGCCCGGGAGGGTACGAGCAGTACTTC. As protein: CASSPGGYEQYF.

The V call is TRBV5-1, the J call TRBJ1-2, with D possibly being TRBD1 (6 bases). This CDR3 has 14 amino acids. V was shortened by 0 bases and J by 4 bases, with 10 bases between the two germline ends. Germline lookup yields CDR1 SGHRS and CDR2 YFSETQ. The CDR3 DNA follows: TGCGCCAGCAGCTTGGAGGGGGAATCCTATGGCTACACCTTC. It translates to CASSLEGESYGYTF.

V usage is TRBV6-5 and J usage is TRBJ2-7, with D possibly TRBD2 on 7 matching bases. Germline CDR1 is MNHEY and CDR2 is SVGAGI. V shed 4 bases and J shed 1 base, with 14 bases lying between them. This CDR3 contains 15 residues. The DNA of the CDR3 is TGTGCCAGCAGTTTTACACGGGGGGCTTCCTACGAGCAGTACTTC. Protein: CASSFTRGASYEQYF.

The chain links TRBV30 to TRBJ1-5; D gene ambiguous. Germline values: CDR1 GTSNPN, CDR2 SVGIG (reference sequence). Trimming took off 2 bases at V and 0 bases at J, with 8 bases between the two ends. CDR3 size: 14 residues. The CDR3 region is CAWSTLFSNQPQHF. DNA of the CDR3: TGTGCCTGGAGTACTCTTTTTAGCAATCAGCCCCAGCATTTT. Full variable domain (missing parts from reference TRBV30 and TRBJ1-5): SQTIHQWPATLVQPVGSPLSLECTVEGTSNPNLYWYRQAAGRGLQLLFYSVGIGQISSEVPQNLSASRPQDRQFILSSKKLLLSDSGFYLCAWSTLFSNQPQHFGDGTRLSIL.

The chain carries TRBV11-2 and TRBJ2-5; D not resolved. The CDR3 runs 12 residues. With 6 bases removed from V and 4 bases from J, the gap between germline ends came to 9 bases. Per the germline V gene, CDR1 is SGHAT and CDR2 is FQNNGV. The CDR3 sequence is CASRGGGETQYF. CDR3 in DNA: TGTGCCAGCAGAGGCGGCGGAGAGACCCAGTACTTC.

The chain employs TRBV15 and TRBJ1-1; 7 nucleotides agree with TRBD1. The CDR3 extends over 15 amino acids. The germline V gene encodes CDR1 LNHNV and CDR2 YYDKDF (reference sequence). Trimming at V came to 5 bases and at J to 3 bases, leaving 9 bases not matched to a gene. The DNA for the CDR3 is TGTGCCACCAGCGGCCTGACAGGGCGATACACTGAAGCTTTCTTT. This translates into CATSGLTGRYTEAFF. Variable domain in full (rest from reference TRBV15 and TRBJ1-1): DAMVIQNPRYQVTQFGKPVTLSCSQTLNHNVMYWYQQKSSQAPKLLFHYYDKDFNNEADTPDNFQSRRPNTSFCFLDIRSPGLGDTAMYLCATSGLTGRYTEAFFGQGTRLTVV.

The rearrangement links TRBV7-9 to TRBJ2-1, with D unclear. Germline values: CDR1 SEHNR, CDR2 FQNEAQ (reference sequence). V gave up 5 bases and J gave up 7 bases, with 6 bases separating them. The CDR3 consists of 11 residues. The CDR3 sequence is CASSPRNEQFF. In DNA, the CDR3 is TGTGCCAGCAGCCCCCGGAATGAGCAGTTCTTC.

V gene TRBV7-9 combines with J gene TRBJ2-5, with 7 bases lining up with TRBD1. The CDR3 is made up of 14 amino acids. With 3 bases clipped from V and 6 bases from J, the junction kept 7 bases outside the gene matches. Germline V lookup: CDR1 SEHNR, CDR2 FQNEAQ (reference sequence). The CDR3 region is CASSFQGDGKTQYF. As DNA, the CDR3 is TGTGCCAGCAGCTTCCAGGGGGACGGGAAGACCCAGTACTTC.

This chain uses TRBV18 with TRBJ2-7; D is perhaps TRBD2 (5 bases). The CDR3 runs to 16 residues. Trimming cost V 2 bases and J 2 bases, with 16 bases left between them. Germline lookup yields CDR1 KGHSH and CDR2 LQKENI. The CDR3 is CASSPSAAGPTYEQYF. The CDR3 nucleotides read TGTGCCAGCTCACCATCCGCGGCGGGTCCCACCTACGAGCAGTACTTC.

The chain joins TRBV5-1 to TRBJ2-2; 9 bases line up with TRBD1. Germline trimming cut 4 bases from V and 7 bases from J; bases unmatched to any gene: 8. The V gene's germline CDR1 is SGHRS and CDR2 YFSETQ. The CDR3 is 15 residues long. The CDR3 here is CASSPRTGEDGELFF. CDR3 in DNA: TGCGCCAGCAGCCCCCGGACAGGGGAGGACGGGGAGCTGTTTTTT.

The chain's CDR3 is CASGGGGVSNQPQHF. DNA of the CDR3: TGTGCCAGCGGGGGTGGAGGGGTTAGTAATCAGCCCCAGCATTTT. This chain uses TRBV6-5 with TRBJ1-5; a weak D match, TRBD1 (5 bases). V lost 8 bases to trimming and J lost 4 bases, with 18 bases between them. The CDR3 has 15 residues. CDR1 and CDR2 (germline): MNHEY, SVGAGI.

This chain links TRBV5-1 with TRBJ2-6; D remains ambiguous. CDR1 and CDR2 from the germline V gene are SGHRS and YFSETQ. Trimming took 3 bases from V and 5 from J, leaving 15 bases between them. The CDR3 sequence is 16 residues long. DNA for the CDR3: TGCGCCAGCAGCTCAGACGCGGTCTCGAGGGCCAACGTCCTGACTTTC. Its protein is CASSSDAVSRANVLTF.

The chain combines TRBV4-3 with TRBJ2-5, with 7 bases lining up with TRBD2. The junction had 6 bases not matched to a gene; V was cut back by 1 base and J by 4 bases. Germline V gene sequence: CDR1 LGHNA, CDR2 YSLEER. The CDR3 consists of 15 residues. The CDR3 is CASSQGRTRGETQYF. As DNA, the CDR3 is TGCGCCAGCAGCCAAGGTCGGACTAGGGGAGAGACCCAGTACTTC.

In DNA form, the CDR3 reads TGCGCCAGCAGCCCTCGCGAGGGAGACGCTGAAGCTTTCTTT. Protein product: CASSPREGDAEAFF. The chain is built from TRBV5-1 and TRBJ1-1, with D hard to call. This CDR3 contains 14 residues. Germline CDR1 SGHRS, CDR2 YFSETQ. V lost 4 bases to trimming and J lost 6 bases, with 16 bases between them.

The gene calls are TRBV6-5 and TRBJ2-5; no firm D call. The CDR3 has 13 residues. Looked up from germline, CDR1 is MNHEY and CDR2 is SVGAGI. Trimming cost V 6 bases and J 5 bases, with 13 bases left between them. The CDR3 nucleotides are TGTGCCAGCAGCCAAGCGTTCGGGGAGACCCAGTACTTC. Translating it yields CASSQAFGETQYF.

The chain has TRBV9 and TRBJ1-2, with D possibly matching TRBD1 (5 bases). V was trimmed by 1 base and J by 0 bases, leaving 10 bases between them. This CDR3 is 15 amino acids long. The germline V gene has CDR1 SGDLS and CDR2 YYNGEE. The DNA of the CDR3 is TGTGCCAGCAGCGTATCGGGGGGAGCTAACTATGGCTACACCTTC. It encodes CASSVSGGANYGYTF.

This clone was counted once. The rearrangement joins TRBV11-2 to TRBJ1-4; D unclear. Trimming took 5 bases from V and 6 from J, leaving 13 bases between them. This CDR3 contains 14 residues. Germline values: CDR1 SGHAT, CDR2 FQNNGV. The CDR3 DNA sequence: TGTGCCAGCAGCCCGAGGCGGCTGGATGAAAAACTGTTTTTT. It encodes CASSPRRLDEKLFF.